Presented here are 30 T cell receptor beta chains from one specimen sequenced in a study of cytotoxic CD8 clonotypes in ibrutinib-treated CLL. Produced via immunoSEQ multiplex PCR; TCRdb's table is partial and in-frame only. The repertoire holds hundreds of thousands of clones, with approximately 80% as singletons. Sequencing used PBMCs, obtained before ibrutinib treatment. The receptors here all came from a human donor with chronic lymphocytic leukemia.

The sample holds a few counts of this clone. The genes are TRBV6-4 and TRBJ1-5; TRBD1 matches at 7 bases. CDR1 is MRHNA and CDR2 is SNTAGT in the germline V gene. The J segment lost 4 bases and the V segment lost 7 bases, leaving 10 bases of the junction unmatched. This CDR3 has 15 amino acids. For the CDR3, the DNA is TGTGCCAGCAATGCCTCGGACAGGTCGAATCAGCCCCAGCATTTT. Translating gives CASNASDRSNQPQHF.

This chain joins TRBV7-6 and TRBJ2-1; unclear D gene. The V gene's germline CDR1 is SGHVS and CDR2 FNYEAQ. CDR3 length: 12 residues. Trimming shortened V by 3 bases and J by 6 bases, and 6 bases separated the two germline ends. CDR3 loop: CASSFPRNEQFF. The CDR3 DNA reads TGTGCCAGCAGCTTCCCGCGCAATGAGCAGTTCTTC.

The CDR3 protein is CASSDSVSDTQYF. CDR3 coding DNA: TGTGCCAGCAGTGACTCAGTTAGCGATACGCAGTATTTT. The V gene is TRBV6-4, the J gene TRBJ2-3; D unclear. Germline V gives CDR1 MRHNA, CDR2 SNTAGT. The CDR3 length is 13 residues. Trimming stripped 0 bases from V and 6 bases from J, with 7 bases between.

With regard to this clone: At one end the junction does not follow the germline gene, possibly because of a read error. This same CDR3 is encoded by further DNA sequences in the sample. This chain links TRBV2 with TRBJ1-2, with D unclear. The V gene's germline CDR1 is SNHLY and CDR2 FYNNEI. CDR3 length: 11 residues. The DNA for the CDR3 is TGTGCTAGCAGTGATGGGTTTGGCTACACCTTC. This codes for CASSDGFGYTF.

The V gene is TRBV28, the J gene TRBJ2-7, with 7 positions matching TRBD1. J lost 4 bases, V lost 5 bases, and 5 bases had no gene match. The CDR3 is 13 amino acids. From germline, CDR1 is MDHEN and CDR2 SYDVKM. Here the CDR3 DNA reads TGTGCCAGCAGTGGACAGGTAACATACGAGCAGTACTTC. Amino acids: CASSGQVTYEQYF.

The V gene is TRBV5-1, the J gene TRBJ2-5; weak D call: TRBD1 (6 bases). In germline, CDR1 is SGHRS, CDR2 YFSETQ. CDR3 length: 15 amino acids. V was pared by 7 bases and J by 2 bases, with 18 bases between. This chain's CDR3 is CASSNPQGSQETQYF. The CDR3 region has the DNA TGCGCCAGCTCCAACCCCCAGGGGTCACAAGAGACCCAGTACTTC.

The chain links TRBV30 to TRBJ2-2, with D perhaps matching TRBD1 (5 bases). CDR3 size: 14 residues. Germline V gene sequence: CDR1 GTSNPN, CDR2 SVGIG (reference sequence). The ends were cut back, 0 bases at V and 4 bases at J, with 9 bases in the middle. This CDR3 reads CAWSVGVGTGELFF. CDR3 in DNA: TGTGCCTGGAGTGTAGGGGTCGGCACCGGGGAGCTGTTTTTT.

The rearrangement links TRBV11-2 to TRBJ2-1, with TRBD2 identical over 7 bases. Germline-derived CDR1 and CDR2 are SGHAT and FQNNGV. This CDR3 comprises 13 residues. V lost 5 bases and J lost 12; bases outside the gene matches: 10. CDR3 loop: CASSPSGGSRQFF. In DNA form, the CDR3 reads TGTGCCAGCAGCCCAAGCGGCGGGAGCAGGCAGTTCTTC.

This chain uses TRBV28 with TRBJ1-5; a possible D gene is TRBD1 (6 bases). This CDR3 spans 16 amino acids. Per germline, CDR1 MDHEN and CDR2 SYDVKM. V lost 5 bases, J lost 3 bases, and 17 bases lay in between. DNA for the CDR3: TGTGCCAGCAGTAGACCCGGACAGAGTGACAATCAGCCCCAGCATTTT. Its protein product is CASSRPGQSDNQPQHF.

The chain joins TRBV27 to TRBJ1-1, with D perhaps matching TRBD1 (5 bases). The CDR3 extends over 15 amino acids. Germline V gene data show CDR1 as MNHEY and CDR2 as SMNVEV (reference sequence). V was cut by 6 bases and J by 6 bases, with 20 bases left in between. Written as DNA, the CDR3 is TGTGCCAGCAGAATCCGGGGCCGAGAACTTGCTGAAGCTTTCTTT. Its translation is CASRIRGRELAEAFF.

CDR3 nucleotide sequence: TGCAGCGTTGACCCCGGTGGGCTAGCGGGGGTCTCCTACAATGAGCAGTTCTTC. It is translated as CSVDPGGLAGVSYNEQFF. The chain joins TRBV29-1 to TRBJ2-1; the match to TRBD2 covers 10 bases. Germline CDR1 reads SQVTM; CDR2 reads ANQGSEA. V lost 3 bases to trimming and J lost 0 bases; unmatched junction nucleotides: 11. This CDR3 is built from 18 residues.

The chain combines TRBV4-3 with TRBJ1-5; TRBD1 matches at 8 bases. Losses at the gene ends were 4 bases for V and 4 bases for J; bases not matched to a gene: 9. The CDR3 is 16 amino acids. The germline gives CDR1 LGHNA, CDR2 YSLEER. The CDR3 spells CASSRGTGSQNQPQHF. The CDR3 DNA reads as TGCGCCAGCAGCCGAGGGACAGGCTCCCAAAATCAGCCCCAGCATTTT.

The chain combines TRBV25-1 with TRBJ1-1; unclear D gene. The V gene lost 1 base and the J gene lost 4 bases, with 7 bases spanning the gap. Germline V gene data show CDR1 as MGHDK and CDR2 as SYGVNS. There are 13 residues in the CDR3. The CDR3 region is CASSESGFTEAFF. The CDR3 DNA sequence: TGTGCCAGCAGTGAATCGGGCTTCACTGAAGCTTTCTTT.

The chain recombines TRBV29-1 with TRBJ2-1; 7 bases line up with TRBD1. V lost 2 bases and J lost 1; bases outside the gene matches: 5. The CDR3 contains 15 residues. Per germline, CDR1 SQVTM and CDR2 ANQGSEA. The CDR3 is CSVEPIRGSYNEQFF. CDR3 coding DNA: TGCAGCGTTGAACCAATCAGGGGGTCCTACAATGAGCAGTTCTTC.

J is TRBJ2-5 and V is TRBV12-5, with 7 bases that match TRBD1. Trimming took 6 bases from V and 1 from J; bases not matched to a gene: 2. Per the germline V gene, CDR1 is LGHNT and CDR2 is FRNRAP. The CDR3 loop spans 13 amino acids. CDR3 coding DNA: TGTGCTAGTGGCAGGGACAGCCAAGAGACCCAGTACTTC. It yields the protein CASGRDSQETQYF.

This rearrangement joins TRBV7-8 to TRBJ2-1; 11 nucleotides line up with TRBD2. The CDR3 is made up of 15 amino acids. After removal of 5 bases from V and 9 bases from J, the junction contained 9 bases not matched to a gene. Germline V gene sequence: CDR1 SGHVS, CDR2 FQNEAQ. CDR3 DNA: TGTGCCAGCAGCCAGGTATTCGGGACTAGCGGTGAGCAGTTCTTC. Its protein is CASSQVFGTSGEQFF.

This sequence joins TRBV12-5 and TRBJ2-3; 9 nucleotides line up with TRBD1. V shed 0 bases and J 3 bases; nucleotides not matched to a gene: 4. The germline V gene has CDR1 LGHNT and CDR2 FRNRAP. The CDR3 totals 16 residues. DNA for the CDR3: TGTGCTAGTGGTTTGGTACAGGGGGCTTGGACAGATACGCAGTATTTT. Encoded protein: CASGLVQGAWTDTQYF.

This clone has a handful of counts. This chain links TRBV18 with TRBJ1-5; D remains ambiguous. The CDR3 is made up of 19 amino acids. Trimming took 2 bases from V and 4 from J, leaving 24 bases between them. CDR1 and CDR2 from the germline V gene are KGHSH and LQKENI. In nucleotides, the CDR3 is TGTGCCAGCTCACCAATGACCTTAACCGAATCCCGAGCTAATCAGCCCCAGCATTTT. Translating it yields CASSPMTLTESRANQPQHF.

CDR3 residues: CASSSSPSGIHEQYF. DNA for the CDR3: TGTGCCAGCAGCTCTTCGCCTAGCGGGATCCACGAGCAGTACTTC. The rearrangement uses TRBV5-6 and TRBJ2-7; TRBD2 agrees at 9 bases. J was trimmed by 5 bases and V by 3 bases; bases with no gene match: 9. The CDR3 totals 15 residues. Germline CDR1 reads SGHDT; CDR2 reads YYEEEE.

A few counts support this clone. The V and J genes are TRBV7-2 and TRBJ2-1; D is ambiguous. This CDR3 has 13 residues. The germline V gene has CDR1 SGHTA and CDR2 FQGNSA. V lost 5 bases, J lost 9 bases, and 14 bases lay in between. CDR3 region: CASSLTQRSEQFF. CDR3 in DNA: TGTGCCAGCAGCCTCACTCAGCGCAGTGAGCAGTTCTTC.

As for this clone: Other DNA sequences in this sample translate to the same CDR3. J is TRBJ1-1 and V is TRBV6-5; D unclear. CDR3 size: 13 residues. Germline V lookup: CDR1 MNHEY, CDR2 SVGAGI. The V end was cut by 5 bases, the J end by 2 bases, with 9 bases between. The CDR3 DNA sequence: TGTGCCAGCAGTCGATCAGTAAACACTGAAGCTTTCTTT. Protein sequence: CASSRSVNTEAFF.

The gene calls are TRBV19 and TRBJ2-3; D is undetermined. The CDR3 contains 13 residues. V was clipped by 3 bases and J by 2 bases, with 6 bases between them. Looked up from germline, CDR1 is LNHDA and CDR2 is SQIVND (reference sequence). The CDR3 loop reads CASSMWDTDTQYF. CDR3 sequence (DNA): TGTGCCAGTAGTATGTGGGACACAGATACGCAGTATTTT.

The DNA for the CDR3 is TGTGCCAGCAGTTTTGGGACATTTGGTAGCACTGAAGCTTTCTTT. Its translation: CASSFGTFGSTEAFF. This chain links TRBV27 with TRBJ1-1, with D perhaps TRBD1 (6 bases). The CDR3 consists of 15 residues. V shed 3 bases and J shed 4 bases, with 15 bases lying between them. Germline-derived CDR1 and CDR2 are MNHEY and SMNVEV (reference sequence).

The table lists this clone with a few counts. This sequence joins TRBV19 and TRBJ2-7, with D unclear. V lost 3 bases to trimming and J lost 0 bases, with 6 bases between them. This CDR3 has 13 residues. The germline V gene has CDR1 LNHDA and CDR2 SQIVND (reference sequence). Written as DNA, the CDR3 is TGTGCCAGTAGTATTAGTGCCTCCTACGAGCAGTACTTC. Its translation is CASSISASYEQYF.

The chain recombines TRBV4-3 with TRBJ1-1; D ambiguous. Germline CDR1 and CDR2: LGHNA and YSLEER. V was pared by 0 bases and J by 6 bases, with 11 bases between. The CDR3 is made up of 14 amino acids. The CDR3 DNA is TGCGCCAGCAGCCAAGATCGAGGGAGCCCTGAAGCTTTCTTT. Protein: CASSQDRGSPEAFF.

CDR3 protein: CASSQDKQRNYGYTF. For the CDR3, the DNA is TGCGCCAGCAGCCAAGATAAACAGCGAAACTATGGCTACACCTTC. The genes are TRBV4-3 and TRBJ1-2; D call uncertain. Germline assignment: CDR1 LGHNA and CDR2 YSLEER. Trimming took off 0 bases at V and 2 bases at J, with 10 bases between the two ends. The CDR3 extends over 15 amino acids.

The CDR3 DNA reads as TGTGCCAGCAGTCCCAGAGCAGGCGGATCGATGAACACTGAAGCTTTCTTT. This sequence encodes CASSPRAGGSMNTEAFF. This chain connects TRBV7-2 to TRBJ1-1, with no clear D. CDR1 and CDR2 from the germline V gene are SGHTA and FQGNSA. This CDR3 contains 17 residues. V shed 6 bases and J shed 0 bases, with 20 bases lying between them.

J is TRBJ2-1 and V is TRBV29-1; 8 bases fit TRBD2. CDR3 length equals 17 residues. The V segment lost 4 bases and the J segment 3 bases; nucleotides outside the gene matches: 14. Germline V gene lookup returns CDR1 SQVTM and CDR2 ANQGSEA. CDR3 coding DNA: TGCAGCGTTGGGCGAAGGGCTAGCGGGCAAAACTACAATGAGCAGTTCTTC. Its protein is CSVGRRASGQNYNEQFF.

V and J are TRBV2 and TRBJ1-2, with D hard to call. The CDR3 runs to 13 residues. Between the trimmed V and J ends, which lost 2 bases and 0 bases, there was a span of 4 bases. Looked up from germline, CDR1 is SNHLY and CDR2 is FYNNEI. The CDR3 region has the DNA TGTGCCAGCAGTGAATCAACTAACTATGGCTACACCTTC. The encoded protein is CASSESTNYGYTF.

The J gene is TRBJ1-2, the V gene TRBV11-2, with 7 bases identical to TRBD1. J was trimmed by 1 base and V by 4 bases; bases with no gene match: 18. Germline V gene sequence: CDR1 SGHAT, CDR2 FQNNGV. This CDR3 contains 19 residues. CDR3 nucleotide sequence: TGTGCCAGCAGCTCATTTCCCCGGGACAGTAGGAATAATAACTATGGCTACACCTTC. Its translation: CASSSFPRDSRNNNYGYTF.